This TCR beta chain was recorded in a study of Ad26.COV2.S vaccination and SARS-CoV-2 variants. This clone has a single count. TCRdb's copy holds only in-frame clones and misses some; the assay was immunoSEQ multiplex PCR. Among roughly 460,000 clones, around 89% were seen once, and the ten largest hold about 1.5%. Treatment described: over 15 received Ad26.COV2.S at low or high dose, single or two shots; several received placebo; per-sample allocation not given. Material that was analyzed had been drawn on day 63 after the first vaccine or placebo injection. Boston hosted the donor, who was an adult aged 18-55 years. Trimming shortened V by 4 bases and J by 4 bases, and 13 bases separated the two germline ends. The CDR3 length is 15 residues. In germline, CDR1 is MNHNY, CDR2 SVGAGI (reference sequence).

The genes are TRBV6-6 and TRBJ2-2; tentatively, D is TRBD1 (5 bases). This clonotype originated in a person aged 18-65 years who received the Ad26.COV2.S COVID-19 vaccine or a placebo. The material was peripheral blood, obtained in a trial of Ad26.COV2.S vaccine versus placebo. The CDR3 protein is CASSSRGASTGELFF. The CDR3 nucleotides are TGTGCCAGCAGTTCAAGGGGTGCGAGCACCGGGGAGCTGTTTTTT.